The 3 T cell receptor beta chains in this list originate from one sample, sequenced in a study of blood T cell repertoires in COVID-19. Profiled with immunoSEQ multiplex PCR; TCRdb holds only in-frame clones, not every one. The table records 95,000 or so clones, roughly 76% of them present only once. The sequenced material came from peripheral blood. The receptors come from an elderly man with COVID-19, enrolled during active disease.

The chain is built from TRBV27 and TRBJ2-3; 7 nucleotides line up with TRBD2. V lost 5 bases, J lost 6 bases, and 5 bases stayed unmatched. CDR1 is MNHEY, CDR2 SMNVEV, per germline (reference sequence). The CDR3 is 13 residues long. The CDR3 bases are TGTGCCAGCAGTAGGCGCGGGGGTGATACGCAGTATTTT. It encodes CASSRRGGDTQYF.

The CDR3 spells CSADSYNEQFF. As DNA, the CDR3 is TGCAGTGCCGACAGCTACAATGAGCAGTTCTTC. This chain links TRBV20-1 with TRBJ2-1; TRBD1 is a possible D gene (5 bases). Germline CDR1 DFQATT, CDR2 SNEGSKA (reference sequence). The CDR3 runs 11 residues. V shed 6 bases and J shed 3 bases, with 6 bases lying between them.

This sequence joins TRBV7-2 and TRBJ2-3; possible D gene TRBD2, 6 bases. Germline CDR1 reads SGHTA; CDR2 reads FQGNSA. The ends were cut back, 10 bases at V and 6 bases at J, with 20 bases in the middle. This CDR3 is 14 amino acids long. This CDR3 reads CATDLRGRGDTQYF. The CDR3 DNA reads TGTGCCACGGACTTGAGAGGTCGGGGGGATACGCAGTATTTT.